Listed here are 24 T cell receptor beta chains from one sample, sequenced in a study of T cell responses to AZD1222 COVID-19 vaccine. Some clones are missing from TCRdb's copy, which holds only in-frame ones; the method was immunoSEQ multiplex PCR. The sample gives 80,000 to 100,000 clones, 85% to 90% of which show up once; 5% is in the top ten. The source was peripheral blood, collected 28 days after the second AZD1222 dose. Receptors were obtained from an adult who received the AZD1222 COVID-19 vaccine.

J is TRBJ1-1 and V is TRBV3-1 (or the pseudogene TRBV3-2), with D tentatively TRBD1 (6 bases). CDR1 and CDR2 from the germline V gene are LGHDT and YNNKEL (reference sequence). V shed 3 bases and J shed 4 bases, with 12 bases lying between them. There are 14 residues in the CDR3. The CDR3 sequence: CASSQGGAVTEAFF. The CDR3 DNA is TGTGCCAGCAGCCAGGGGGGGGCAGTCACTGAAGCTTTCTTT.

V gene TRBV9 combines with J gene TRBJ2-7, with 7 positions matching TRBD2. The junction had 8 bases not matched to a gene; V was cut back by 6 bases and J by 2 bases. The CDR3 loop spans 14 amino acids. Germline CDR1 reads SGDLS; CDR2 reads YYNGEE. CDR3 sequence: CASTLGLNPYEQYF. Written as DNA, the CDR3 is TGTGCCAGCACCCTGGGACTAAACCCCTACGAGCAGTACTTC.

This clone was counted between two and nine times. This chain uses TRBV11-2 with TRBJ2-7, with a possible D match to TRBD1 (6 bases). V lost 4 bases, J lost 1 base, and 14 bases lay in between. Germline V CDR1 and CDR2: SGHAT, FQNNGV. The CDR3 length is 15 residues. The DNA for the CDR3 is TGTGCCAGCAGCTCGGTCCGGGACAAATCCTACGAGCAGTACTTC. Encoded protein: CASSSVRDKSYEQYF. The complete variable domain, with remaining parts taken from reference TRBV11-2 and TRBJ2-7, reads EAGVAQSPRYKIIEKRQSVAFWCNPISGHATLYWYQQILGQGPKLLIQFQNNGVVDDSQLPKDRFSAERLKGVDSTLKIQPAKLEDSAVYLCASSSVRDKSYEQYFGPGTRLTVT.

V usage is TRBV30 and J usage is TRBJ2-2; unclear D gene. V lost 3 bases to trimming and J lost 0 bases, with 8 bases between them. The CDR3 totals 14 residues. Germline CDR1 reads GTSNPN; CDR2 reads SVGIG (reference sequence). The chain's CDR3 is CAWRFSANTGELFF. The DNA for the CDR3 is TGTGCCTGGAGGTTCTCGGCGAACACCGGGGAGCTGTTTTTT.

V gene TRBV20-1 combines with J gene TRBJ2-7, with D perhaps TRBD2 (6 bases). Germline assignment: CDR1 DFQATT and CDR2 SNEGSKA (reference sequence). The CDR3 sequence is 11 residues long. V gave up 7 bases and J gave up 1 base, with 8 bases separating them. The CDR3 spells CSVGGSYEQYF. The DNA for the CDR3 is TGCAGTGTCGGAGGGTCCTACGAGCAGTACTTC.

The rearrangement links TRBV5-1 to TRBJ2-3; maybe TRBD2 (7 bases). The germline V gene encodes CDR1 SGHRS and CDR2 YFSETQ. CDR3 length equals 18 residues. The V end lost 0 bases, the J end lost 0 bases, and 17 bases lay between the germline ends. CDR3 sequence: CASSLDFFGGLSTDTQYF. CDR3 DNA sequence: TGCGCCAGCAGCTTGGACTTTTTCGGGGGGCTTAGCACAGATACGCAGTATTTT.

The DNA of the CDR3 is TGTGCCAGCAGTCGTGCGCGGAACACTGAAGCTTTCTTT. Protein: CASSRARNTEAFF. The genes are TRBV4-2 and TRBJ1-1; D is undetermined. This CDR3 is 13 amino acids long. The V gene lost 6 bases and the J gene lost 1 base, with 9 bases spanning the gap. Per germline, CDR1 LGHNA and CDR2 YNFKEQ.

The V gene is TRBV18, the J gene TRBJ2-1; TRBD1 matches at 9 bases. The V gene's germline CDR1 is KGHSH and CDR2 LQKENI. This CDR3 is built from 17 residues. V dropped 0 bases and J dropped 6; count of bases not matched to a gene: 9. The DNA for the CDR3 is TGTGCCAGCTCACCACCGGATAGGGACAGGGCCGTCAATGAGCAGTTCTTC. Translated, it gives CASSPPDRDRAVNEQFF.

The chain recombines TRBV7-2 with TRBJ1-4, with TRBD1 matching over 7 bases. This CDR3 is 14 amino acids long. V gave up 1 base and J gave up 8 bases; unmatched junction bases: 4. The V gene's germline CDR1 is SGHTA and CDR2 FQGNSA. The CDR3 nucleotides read TGTGCCAGCAGCTTAGACAGGGGCTGGGAAAAACTGTTTTTT. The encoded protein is CASSLDRGWEKLFF.

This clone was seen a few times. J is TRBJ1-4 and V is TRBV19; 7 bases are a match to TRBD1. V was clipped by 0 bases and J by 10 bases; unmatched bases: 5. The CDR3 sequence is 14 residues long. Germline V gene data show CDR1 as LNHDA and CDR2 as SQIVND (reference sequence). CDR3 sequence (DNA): TGTGCCAGTAGTATAGACAGTTACAGGGGAAAACTGTTTTTT. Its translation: CASSIDSYRGKLFF.

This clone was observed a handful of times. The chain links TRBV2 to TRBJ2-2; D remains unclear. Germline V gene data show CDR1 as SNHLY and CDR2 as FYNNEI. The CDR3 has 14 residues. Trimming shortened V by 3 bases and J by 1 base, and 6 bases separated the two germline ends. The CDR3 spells CASSEARNTGELFF. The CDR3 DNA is TGTGCCAGCAGTGAGGCGAGGAACACCGGGGAGCTGTTTTTT. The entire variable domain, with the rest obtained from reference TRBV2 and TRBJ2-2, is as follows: EPEVTQTPSHQVTQMGQEVILRCVPISNHLYFYWYRQILGQKVEFLVSFYNNEISEKSEIFDDQFSVERPDGSNFTLKIRSTKLEDSAMYFCASSEARNTGELFFGEGSRLTVL.

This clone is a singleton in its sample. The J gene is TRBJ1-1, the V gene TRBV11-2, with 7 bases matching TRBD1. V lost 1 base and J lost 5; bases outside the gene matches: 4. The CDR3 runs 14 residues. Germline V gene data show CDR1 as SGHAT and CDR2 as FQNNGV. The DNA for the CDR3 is TGTGCCAGCAGCTTAGTGGCCAGGGGGACTGAAGCTTTCTTT. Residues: CASSLVARGTEAFF. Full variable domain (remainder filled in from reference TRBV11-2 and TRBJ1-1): EAGVAQSPRYKIIEKRQSVAFWCNPISGHATLYWYQQILGQGPKLLIQFQNNGVVDDSQLPKDRFSAERLKGVDSTLKIQPAKLEDSAVYLCASSLVARGTEAFFGQGTRLTVV.

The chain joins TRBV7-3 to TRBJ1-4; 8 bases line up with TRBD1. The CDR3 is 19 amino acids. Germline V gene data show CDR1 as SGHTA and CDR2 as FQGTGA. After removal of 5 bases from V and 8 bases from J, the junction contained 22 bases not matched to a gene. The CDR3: CASSRYQGAPLTWDEKLFF. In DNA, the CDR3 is TGTGCCAGCAGCCGGTACCAGGGGGCACCCCTCACGTGGGACGAAAAACTGTTTTTT.

As DNA, the CDR3 is TGTGCCAGCAGGGATAAGCGGGGGGGCCCCGAGACCCAGTACTTC. Translated: CASRDKRGGPETQYF. This chain connects TRBV2 to TRBJ2-5; 10 bases align to TRBD2. CDR1 and CDR2 from the germline V gene are SNHLY and FYNNEI. CDR3 length equals 15 residues. The V and J ends lost 6 bases and 5 bases, in that order; junction bases with no gene match: 9.

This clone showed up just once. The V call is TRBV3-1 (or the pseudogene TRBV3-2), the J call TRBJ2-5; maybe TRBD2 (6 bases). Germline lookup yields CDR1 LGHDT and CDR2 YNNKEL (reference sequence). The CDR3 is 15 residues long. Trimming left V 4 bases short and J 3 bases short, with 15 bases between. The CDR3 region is CASSRWPPGEETQYF. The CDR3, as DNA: TGTGCCAGCAGCCGTTGGCCGCCGGGGGAAGAGACCCAGTACTTC.

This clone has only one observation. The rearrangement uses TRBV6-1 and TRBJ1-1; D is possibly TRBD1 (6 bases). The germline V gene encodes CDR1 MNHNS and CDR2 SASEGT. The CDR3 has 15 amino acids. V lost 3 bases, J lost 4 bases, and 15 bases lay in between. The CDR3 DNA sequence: TGTGCCAGCAGTGACCTAACAGGGAGAGGCACTGAAGCTTTCTTT. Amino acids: CASSDLTGRGTEAFF.

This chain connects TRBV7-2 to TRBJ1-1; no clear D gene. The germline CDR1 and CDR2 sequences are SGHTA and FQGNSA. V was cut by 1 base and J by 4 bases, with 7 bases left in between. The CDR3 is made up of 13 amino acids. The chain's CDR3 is CASSLGFSTEAFF. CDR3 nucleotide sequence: TGTGCCAGCAGCTTAGGTTTTTCCACTGAAGCTTTCTTT.

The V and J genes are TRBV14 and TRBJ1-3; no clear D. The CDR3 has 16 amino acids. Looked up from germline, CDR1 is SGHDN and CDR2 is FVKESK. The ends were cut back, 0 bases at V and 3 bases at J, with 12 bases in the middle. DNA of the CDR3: TGTGCCAGCAGCCAAGAAAAATGGCGAGGTGGAAACACCATATATTTT. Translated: CASSQEKWRGGNTIYF.

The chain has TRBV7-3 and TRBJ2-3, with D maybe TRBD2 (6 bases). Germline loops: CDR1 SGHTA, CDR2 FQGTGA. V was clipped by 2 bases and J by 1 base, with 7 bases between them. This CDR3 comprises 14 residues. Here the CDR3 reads CASSLSSGTDTQYF. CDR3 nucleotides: TGTGCCAGCAGCTTATCTAGCGGCACAGATACGCAGTATTTT.

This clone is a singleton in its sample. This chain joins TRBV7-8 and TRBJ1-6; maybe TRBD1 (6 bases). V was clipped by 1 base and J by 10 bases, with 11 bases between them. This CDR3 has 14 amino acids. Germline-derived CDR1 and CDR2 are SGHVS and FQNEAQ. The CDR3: CASSLDRAWSPLHF. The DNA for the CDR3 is TGTGCCAGCAGCTTAGACAGGGCTTGGTCACCCCTCCACTTT.

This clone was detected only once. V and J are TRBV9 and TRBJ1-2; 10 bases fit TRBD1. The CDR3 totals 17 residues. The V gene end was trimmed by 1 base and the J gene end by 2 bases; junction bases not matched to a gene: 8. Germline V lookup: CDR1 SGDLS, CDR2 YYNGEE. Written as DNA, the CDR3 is TGTGCCAGCAGCGTATTCCCCGGGACAGGGGAAAACTATGGCTACACCTTC. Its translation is CASSVFPGTGENYGYTF.

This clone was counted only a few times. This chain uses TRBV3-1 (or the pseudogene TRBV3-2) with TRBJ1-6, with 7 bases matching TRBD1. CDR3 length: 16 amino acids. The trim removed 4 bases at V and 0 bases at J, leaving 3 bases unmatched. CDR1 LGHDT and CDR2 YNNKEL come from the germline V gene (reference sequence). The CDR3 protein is CASSPQGGSYNSPLHF. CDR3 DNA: TGTGCCAGCAGCCCCCAGGGGGGCTCCTATAATTCACCCCTCCACTTT.

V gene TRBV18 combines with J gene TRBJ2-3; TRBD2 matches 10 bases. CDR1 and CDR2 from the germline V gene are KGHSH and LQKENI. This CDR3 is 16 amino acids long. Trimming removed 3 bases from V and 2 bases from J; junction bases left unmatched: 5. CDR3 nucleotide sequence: TGTGCCAGCTCACCGCGAGCGGGGGGGAACACAGATACGCAGTATTTT. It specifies CASSPRAGGNTDTQYF.

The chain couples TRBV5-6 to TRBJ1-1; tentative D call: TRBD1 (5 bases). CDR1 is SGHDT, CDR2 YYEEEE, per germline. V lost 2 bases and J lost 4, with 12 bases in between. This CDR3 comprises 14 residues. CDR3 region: CASSLRVGGTEAFF. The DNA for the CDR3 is TGTGCCAGCAGCTTAAGGGTCGGGGGCACTGAAGCTTTCTTT.